Included here is one T cell receptor (beta chain) sequence, with context. This specimen comes from a study of T cell changes during pregnancy in multiple sclerosis. The data were produced by immunoSEQ multiplex PCR, yet TCRdb's version contains in-frame clones alone and is incomplete. The sample has some 57,000 clones; about nine tenths are singletons. Deletions cut 0 bases from V and 1 base from J, with 6 bases between. Per the germline V gene, CDR1 is MGHRA and CDR2 is YSYEKL. The CDR3 runs to 14 residues. The specimen comprised CD4+ T cells from peripheral blood mononuclear cells, sampled in the first trimester of pregnancy. The chain joins TRBV4-1 to TRBJ1-1; D remains unclear. The source is a female donor with multiple sclerosis, enrolled in a pregnancy study. CDR3: CASSQDTANTEAFF. CDR3 coding DNA: TGCGCCAGCAGCCAAGATACAGCGAACACTGAAGCTTTCTTT.